The source of this T cell receptor (beta chain) is a study of OX40 agonist ivuxolimab in advanced cancers. Describing the broader study: Ivuxolimab was an agonistic, fully human IgG2 monoclonal antibody directed against OX40 (CD134), a costimulatory receptor. The paper covers the monotherapy dose-escalation part of the phase I ivuxolimab trial, which included N of about 56 patients. Prior anti-PD-1, anti-PD-L1 or anti-CTLA-4 therapy was permitted, and checkpoint inhibitors had been received by 40% to 50% of dose-escalation patients. The dose-escalation cohort was roughly 83% male with a mean age of about 58 years, ranging from about 20 to 80. Among the approximately 54 dose-escalation patients, around 19 had hepatocellular carcinoma, around 15 melanoma, 9 renal cell carcinoma and 9 head and neck cancer. The purpose of peripheral TCRbeta sequencing was to test whether ivuxolimab changed TCR sequence diversity and led to clonal T-cell expansion. Intravenous ivuxolimab was administered to patients every 2 weeks at six dose levels: 0.01, 0.1, 0.3, 1.5, 3 and 10 mg/kg. Partial responses were achieved by three dose-escalation patients, of whom one had hepatocellular carcinoma and two had cutaneous melanoma. Overall study results and their limits: Which antigens the clonally expanded peripheral T cells were specific for was not determined. Low levels of normalized T-cell clonal expansion were also shown by some nonresponding patients. At doses from 0.1 to 3.0 mg/kg, clonal expansion was seen in both CD4+ and CD8+ blood T cells between baseline and week 6. In the 0.1-3.0 mg/kg groups, partial responders had among the lowest normalized peripheral clonal expansion, particularly in CD8+ T cells. After ivuxolimab, expanded clones were on average more numerous among CD8+ T cells than among CD4+ T cells.

To sequence the TCRbeta CDR3 region, genomic DNA was isolated from the sorted cells. TCRbeta CDR3 regions were sequenced using the immunoSEQ Assay. Sourced from immuneACCESS, this table was stored by TCRdb with only in-frame sequences that have V and J called. A share of the clones is absent; for the studies checked, an unresolved V gene accounts for under half, and the remainder has no known explanation. The sample table records 60,000 to 80,000 clones; 75% to 90% of these occur just once. The ten largest clones take up 11% of the sample. As to this clone: It has no known antigen specificity. No quality values exist for individual bases; no much larger clone is one base distant.

Patients with a history of autoimmune disease or receiving systemic immunosuppression were excluded from the trial. Peripheral blood for TCR sequencing was drawn from every dose cohort at baseline, at cycle 4 day 1 and at cycle 7 day 1. The samples were taken from a phase I, first-in-human, multicenter, open-label dose-escalation trial of ivuxolimab. Adults with locally advanced or metastatic melanoma, renal cell, hepatocellular, or head and neck squamous cell carcinoma were enrolled in the trial. Before TCR sequencing, CD4+ and CD8+ T cells were separately sorted from peripheral blood. The germline V gene yields SGHRS for CDR1 and YFSETQ for CDR2. Clipping removes 3 bases from V and 4 bases from J, with 4 as the unmatched junction base count. The CDR3 runs 16 residues from the cysteine to the phenylalanine. Kept here is only the CDR3 DNA, which spans 48 bases and is read in frame from base 1.

Recombination linked TRBV5-1 to TRBJ2-3; the junction holds 14 bases that match TRBD2. The specimen was CD4+ or CD8+ T cells sorted from blood, collected in a trial of the OX40 agonist ivuxolimab. The TCR was taken from an adult with an advanced solid tumor such as melanoma, head and neck, liver or kidney cancer. The bases are TGCGCCAGCAGCTCGCCGGGACTAGCGGGAGCAGATACGCAGTATTTT. It translates to CASSSPGLAGADTQYF.